This TCR beta chain was profiled in a study of CD8+CD57+ T cells in acquired aplastic anemia. Study-wide context: Sorted CD4+ and CD8+ cells gave a mean 3.2 ug DNA, range 0.2 to 27.4 ug. On average, healthy donors gave some 11 million reads for CD4+ cells.

General study findings and limits: Statistical testing detected no significant gap in CD8+ Simpson's diversity between patients and controls.

Concerning this clonotype itself: Antigen specificity is unknown.

The CDR3 contains 15 residues. J was trimmed by 7 bases and V by 6 bases; bases with no gene match: 14. TCR beta VDJ and CDR3 were profiled, and genomic DNA was the template. TCRdb used MiXCR to reprocess the reads, holding one entry per CDR3 protein. Of 200,000 to 250,000 distinct CDR3 sequences listed, approximately 60% are singletons. The rearrangement uses TRBV12-3 or TRBV12-4 and TRBJ2-7; 8 nucleotides line up with TRBD2. The sample consisted of sorted CD4+, CD8+, or CD8+CD57+ T cells (not recorded which) from PBMCs. The TCR comes from a human donor in good health. In nucleotides, the CDR3 is TGTGCCAGCAGGGGACTAGGGAGAGGAACCGGGGAGCAGTACTTC. This gives the protein CASRGLGRGTGEQYF.